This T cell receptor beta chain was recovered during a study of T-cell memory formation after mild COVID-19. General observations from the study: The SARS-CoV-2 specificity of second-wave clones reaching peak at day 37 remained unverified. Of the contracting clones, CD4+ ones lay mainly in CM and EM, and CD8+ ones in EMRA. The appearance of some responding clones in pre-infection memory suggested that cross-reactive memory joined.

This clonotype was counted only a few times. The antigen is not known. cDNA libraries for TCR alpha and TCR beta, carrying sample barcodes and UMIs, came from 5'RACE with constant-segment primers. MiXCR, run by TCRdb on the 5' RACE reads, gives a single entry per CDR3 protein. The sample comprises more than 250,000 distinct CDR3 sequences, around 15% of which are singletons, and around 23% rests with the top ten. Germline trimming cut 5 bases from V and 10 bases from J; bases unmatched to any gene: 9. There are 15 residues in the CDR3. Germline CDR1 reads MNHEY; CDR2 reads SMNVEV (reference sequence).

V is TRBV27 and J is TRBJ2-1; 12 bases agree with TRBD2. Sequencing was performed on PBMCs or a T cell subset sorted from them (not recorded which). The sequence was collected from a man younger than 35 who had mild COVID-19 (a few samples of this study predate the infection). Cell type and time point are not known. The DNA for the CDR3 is TGTGCCAGCAGTCTCCTAGCGGGGGGGCTTGGGGAGCAGTTCTTC. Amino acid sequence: CASSLLAGGLGEQFF.